This TCR beta chain was sequenced for a study of identical twins. After template switching added a universal primer site, the resulting cDNA carried unique molecular identifiers. TCRdb ran MiXCR on the 5' RACE reads and lists one entry per CDR3 protein. This sample yields some 1,700,000 distinct CDR3 sequences, of which around a third are seen a single time; 0.25% to 0.3% belongs to the top ten. Study-level results: The models gave estimates that fell short of the out-of-frame TCR alpha sharing seen in monozygotic twins. Carriage of fewer insertions was seen in abundant cord blood beta clonotypes, whereas memory repertoires showed none. One should note that invariant MAIT and iNKT cells could partly confound zero-insertion analyses.

Concerning this clonotype: Its antigen is undetermined. At one boundary the junction diverges from the germline segment, which might be a read error.

The clonotype originates from a newborn girl in good health. What was sequenced was cord blood.

Here the CDR3 DNA reads TGTGCCAGTAGTATAAGGGAGACCCAGCACTTC. Residues: CASSIRETQHF. The V gene is TRBV19, the J gene TRBJ2-5, with D possibly TRBD2 on 5 matching bases. CDR3 length: 11 amino acids. CDR1 and CDR2 from the germline V gene are LNHDA and SQIVND (reference sequence).